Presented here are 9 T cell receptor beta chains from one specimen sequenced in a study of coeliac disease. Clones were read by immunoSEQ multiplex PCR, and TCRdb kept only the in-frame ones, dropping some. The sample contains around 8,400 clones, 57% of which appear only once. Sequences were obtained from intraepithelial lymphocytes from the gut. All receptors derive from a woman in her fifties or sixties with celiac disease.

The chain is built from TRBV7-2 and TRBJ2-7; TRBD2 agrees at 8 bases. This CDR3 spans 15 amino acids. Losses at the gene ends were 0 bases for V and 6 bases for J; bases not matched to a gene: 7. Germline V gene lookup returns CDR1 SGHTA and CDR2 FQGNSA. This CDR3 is CASSLARTSPTEQYF. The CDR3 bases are TGTGCCAGCAGCTTAGCACGGACTAGCCCCACCGAGCAGTACTTC.

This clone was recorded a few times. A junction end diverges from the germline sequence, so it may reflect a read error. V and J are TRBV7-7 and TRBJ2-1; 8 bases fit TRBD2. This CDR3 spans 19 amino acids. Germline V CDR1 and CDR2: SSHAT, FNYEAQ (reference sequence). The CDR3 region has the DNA TGTGCTAGCAGCTTAGGTCCGGTCCCTCGGGAGGGAACCTACAATGAGCAGTTCTTC. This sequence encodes CASSLGPVPREGTYNEQFF.

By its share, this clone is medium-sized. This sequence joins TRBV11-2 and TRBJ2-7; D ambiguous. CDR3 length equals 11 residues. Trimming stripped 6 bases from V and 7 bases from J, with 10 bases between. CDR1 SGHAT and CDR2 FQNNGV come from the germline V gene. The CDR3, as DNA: TGTGCCAGCAGTCATGCCGGGGAGCAGTACTTC. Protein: CASSHAGEQYF.

In DNA form, the CDR3 reads TGTGCCAGCAGCTTGGACACCTCTGGGGCCAACGTCCTGACTTTC. This encodes CASSLDTSGANVLTF. This chain links TRBV7-6 with TRBJ2-6; perhaps TRBD1 as D (5 bases). This CDR3 spans 15 amino acids. The germline V and J ends were trimmed by 3 bases and 0 bases, with 6 bases remaining between them. The germline V gene encodes CDR1 SGHVS and CDR2 FNYEAQ.

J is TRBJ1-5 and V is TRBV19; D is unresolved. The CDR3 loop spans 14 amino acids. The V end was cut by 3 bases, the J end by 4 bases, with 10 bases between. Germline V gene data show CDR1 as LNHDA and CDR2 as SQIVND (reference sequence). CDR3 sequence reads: CASSIGQPNQPQHF. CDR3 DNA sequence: TGTGCCAGTAGTATTGGGCAGCCAAATCAGCCCCAGCATTTT.

The CDR3 region has the DNA TGTGCCAGCAGCGGACAGGGCCCCTACAATGAGCAGTTCTTC. Amino acids: CASSGQGPYNEQFF. The chain carries TRBV9 and TRBJ2-1, with 7 positions matching TRBD1. The CDR3 loop spans 14 amino acids. Germline values: CDR1 SGDLS, CDR2 YYNGEE. V lost 3 bases to trimming and J lost 2 bases; unmatched junction nucleotides: 2.

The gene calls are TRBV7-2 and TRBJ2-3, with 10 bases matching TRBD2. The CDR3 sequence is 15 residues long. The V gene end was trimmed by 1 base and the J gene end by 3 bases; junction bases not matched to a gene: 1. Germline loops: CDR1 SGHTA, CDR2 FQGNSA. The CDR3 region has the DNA TGTGCCAGCAGCTTAGGGGGACTAGCGACAGATACGCAGTATTTT. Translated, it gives CASSLGGLATDTQYF.

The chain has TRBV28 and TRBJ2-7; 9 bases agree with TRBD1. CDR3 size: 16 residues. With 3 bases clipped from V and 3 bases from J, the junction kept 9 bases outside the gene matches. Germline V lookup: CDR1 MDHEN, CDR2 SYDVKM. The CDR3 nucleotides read TGTGCCAGCAGTTTTCCCCAGGGACAGGGTTTCTACGAGCAGTACTTC. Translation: CASSFPQGQGFYEQYF.

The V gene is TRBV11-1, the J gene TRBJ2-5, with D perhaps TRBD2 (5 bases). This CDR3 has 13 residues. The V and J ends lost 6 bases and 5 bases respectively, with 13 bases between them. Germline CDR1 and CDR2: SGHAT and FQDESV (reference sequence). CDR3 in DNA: TGTGCCAGCAGTTCCACTAGTATCGAGACCCAGTACTTC. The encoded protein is CASSSTSIETQYF.